This entry features one T cell receptor beta chain sequence. The record originates from a study of blood T cell repertoires in COVID-19. Turning to the study itself: The analysed material was cDNA or gDNA that came from T cells, B-cell-depleted T cells, or PBMCs.

The authors' processing: Cell counts per sample came from amplifying reference gene primers. Clones were read by immunoSEQ multiplex PCR, and TCRdb kept only the in-frame ones, dropping some. D and trimming were read from the DNA, whereas the V and J calls and clone size are those reported in that table. The sample has roughly 330,000 clones, about 87% seen once. V shed 0 bases and J shed 4 bases, with 9 bases lying between them. This CDR3 comprises 15 residues. Germline V gene sequence: CDR1 MGHRA, CDR2 YSYEKL. Participants reported their clinical history, and cohort assignment relied on those reports. Recovery meant two consecutive negative NP/OP PCR tests, professional clearance, or resolved symptoms.

This receptor was taken from a woman in her 30s who had recovered from COVID-19. Sequences were obtained from PBMCs or T cells enriched from blood (not recorded which). V is TRBV4-1 and J is TRBJ1-4; maybe TRBD1 (5 bases). CDR3 protein: CASSQDSGLNEKLFF. In nucleotides, the CDR3 is TGCGCCAGCAGCCAAGATTCAGGGCTTAATGAAAAACTGTTTTTT.